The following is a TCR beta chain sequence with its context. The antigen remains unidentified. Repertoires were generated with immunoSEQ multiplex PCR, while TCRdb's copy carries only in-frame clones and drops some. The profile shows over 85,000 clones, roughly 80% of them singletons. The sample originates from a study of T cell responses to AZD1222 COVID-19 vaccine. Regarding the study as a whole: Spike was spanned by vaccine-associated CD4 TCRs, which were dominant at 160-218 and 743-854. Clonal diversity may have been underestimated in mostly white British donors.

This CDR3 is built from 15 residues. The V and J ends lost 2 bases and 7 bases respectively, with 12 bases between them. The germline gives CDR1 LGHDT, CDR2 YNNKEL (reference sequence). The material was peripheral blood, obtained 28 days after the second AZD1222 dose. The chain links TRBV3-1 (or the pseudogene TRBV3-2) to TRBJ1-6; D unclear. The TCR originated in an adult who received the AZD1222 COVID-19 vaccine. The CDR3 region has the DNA TGTGCCAGCAGCCAATGGACTTCCAGAAATTCACCCCTCCACTTT. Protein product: CASSQWTSRNSPLHF.